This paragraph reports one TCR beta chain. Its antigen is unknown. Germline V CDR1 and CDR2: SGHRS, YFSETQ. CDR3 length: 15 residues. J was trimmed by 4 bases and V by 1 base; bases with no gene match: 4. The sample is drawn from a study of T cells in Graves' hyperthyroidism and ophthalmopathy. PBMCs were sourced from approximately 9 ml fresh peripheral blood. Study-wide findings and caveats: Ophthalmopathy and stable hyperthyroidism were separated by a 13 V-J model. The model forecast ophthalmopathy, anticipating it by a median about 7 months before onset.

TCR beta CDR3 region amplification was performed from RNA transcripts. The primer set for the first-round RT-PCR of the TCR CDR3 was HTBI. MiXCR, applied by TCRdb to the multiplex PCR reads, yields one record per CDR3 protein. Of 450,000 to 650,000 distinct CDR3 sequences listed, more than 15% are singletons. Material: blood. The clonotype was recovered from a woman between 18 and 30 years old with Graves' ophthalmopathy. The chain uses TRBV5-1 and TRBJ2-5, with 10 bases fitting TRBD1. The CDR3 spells CASSLWWDRGETQYF. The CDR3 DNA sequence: TGCGCCAGCAGCTTGTGGTGGGACAGGGGAGAGACCCAGTACTTC.